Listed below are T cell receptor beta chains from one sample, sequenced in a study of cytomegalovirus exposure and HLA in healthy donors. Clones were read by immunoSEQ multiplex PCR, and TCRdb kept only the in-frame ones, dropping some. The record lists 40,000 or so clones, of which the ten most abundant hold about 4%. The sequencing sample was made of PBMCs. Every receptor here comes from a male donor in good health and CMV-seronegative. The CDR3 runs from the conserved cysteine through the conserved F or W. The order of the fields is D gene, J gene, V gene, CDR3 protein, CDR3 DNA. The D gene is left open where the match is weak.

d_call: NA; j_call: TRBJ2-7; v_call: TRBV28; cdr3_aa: CASTPTRGRRGEQYF; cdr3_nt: TGTGCCAGCACTCCCACGCGGGGGCGAAGGGGGGAGCAGTACTTC
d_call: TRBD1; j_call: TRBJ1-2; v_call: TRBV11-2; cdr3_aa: CASSLGTGQGPGYGYTF; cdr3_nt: TGTGCCAGCAGCTTAGGTACGGGACAGGGGCCAGGGTATGGCTACACCTTC
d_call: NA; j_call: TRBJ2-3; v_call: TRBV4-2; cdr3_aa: CASSQAWTTTDTQYF; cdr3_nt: TGTGCCAGCAGCCAAGCTTGGACTACGACTGATACGCAGTATTTT
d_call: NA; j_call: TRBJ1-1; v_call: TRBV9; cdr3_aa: CASSVGGWDTEAFF; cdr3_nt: TGTGCCAGCAGCGTAGGCGGATGGGACACTGAAGCTTTCTTT
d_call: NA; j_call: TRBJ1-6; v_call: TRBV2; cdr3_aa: CASNPAMSSYNSPLHF; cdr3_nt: TGTGCCAGCAACCCAGCGATGAGCTCCTATAATTCACCCCTCCACTTT
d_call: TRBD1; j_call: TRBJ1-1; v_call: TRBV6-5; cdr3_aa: CASSFQGADTEAFF; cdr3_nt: TGTGCCAGCAGTTTCCAGGGGGCTGACACTGAAGCTTTCTTT
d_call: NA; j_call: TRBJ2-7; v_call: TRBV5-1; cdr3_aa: CASSLEGVTYEQYF; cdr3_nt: TGCGCCAGCAGCTTGGAGGGGGTGACCTACGAGCAGTACTTC
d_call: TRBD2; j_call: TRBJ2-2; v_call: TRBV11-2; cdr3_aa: CASRLAGGPGELFF; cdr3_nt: TGTGCCAGCAGACTAGCGGGGGGGCCCGGGGAGCTGTTTTTT
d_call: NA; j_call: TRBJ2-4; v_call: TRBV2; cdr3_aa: CASKETEPKNIQYF; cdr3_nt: TGTGCCAGCAAGGAGACAGAACCCAAAAACATTCAGTACTTC
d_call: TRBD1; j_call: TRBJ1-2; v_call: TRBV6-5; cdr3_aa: CASSQTGDGYTF; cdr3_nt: TGTGCCAGCAGTCAGACAGGGGATGGCTACACCTTC
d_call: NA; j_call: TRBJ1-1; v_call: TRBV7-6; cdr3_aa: CASSLGSGTEAFF; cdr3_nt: TGTGCCAGCAGCTTGGGTTCGGGCACTGAAGCTTTCTTT
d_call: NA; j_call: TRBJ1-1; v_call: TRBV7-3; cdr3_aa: CASSPRGSGTEAFF; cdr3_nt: TGTGCCAGCAGCCCGAGGGGGTCGGGCACTGAAGCTTTCTTT
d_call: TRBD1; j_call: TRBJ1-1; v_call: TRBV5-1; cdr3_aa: CASSSTGLDTEAFF; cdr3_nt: TGCGCCAGCAGCTCGACAGGGCTTGACACTGAAGCTTTCTTT
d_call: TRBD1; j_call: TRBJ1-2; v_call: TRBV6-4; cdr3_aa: CASSDTGDYGYTF; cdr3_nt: TGTGCCAGCAGTGACACAGGGGACTATGGCTACACCTTC
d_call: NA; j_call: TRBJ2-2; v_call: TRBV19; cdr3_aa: CASSILQAATGELFF; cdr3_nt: TGTGCCAGTAGTATCCTACAGGCGGCGACCGGGGAGCTGTTTTTT
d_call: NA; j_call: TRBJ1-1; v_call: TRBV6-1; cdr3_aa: CAIQGFPGAEAFF; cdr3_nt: TGTGCCATACAGGGCTTCCCAGGGGCTGAAGCTTTCTTT
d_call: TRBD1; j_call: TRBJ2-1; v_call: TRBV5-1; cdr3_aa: CASSLWDRVYNEQFF; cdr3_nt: TGCGCCAGCAGCTTATGGGACAGAGTTTACAATGAGCAGTTCTTC
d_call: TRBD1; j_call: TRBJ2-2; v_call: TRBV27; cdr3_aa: CASSPWTGENTGELFF; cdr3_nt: TGTGCCAGCAGTCCGTGGACAGGGGAGAACACCGGGGAGCTGTTTTTT
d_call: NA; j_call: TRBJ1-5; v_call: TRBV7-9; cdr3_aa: CASSRTDPGQPQHF; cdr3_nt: TGTGCCAGCAGTCGGACAGATCCGGGTCAGCCCCAGCATTTT
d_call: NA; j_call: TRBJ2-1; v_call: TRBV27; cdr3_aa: CASSFRSSDEQFF; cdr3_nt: TGTGCCAGCAGTTTTCGCTCAAGCGATGAGCAGTTCTTC
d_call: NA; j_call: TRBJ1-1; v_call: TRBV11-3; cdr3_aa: CASSFNQGEAFF; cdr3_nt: TGTGCCAGCAGCTTTAATCAGGGTGAAGCTTTCTTT
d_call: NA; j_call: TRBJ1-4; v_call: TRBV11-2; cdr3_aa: CASSAGATNEKLFF; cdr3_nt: TGTGCCAGCAGCGCGGGAGCAACTAATGAAAAACTGTTTTTT
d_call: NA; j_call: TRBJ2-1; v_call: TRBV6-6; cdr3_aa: CASRLQTSRDEQFF; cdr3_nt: TGTGCCAGCAGACTACAAACATCACGGGATGAGCAGTTCTTC
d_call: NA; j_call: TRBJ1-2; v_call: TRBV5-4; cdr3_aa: CASSFNGQEPNYGYTF; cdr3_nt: TGTGCCAGCAGCTTTAACGGTCAGGAACCTAACTATGGCTACACCTTC
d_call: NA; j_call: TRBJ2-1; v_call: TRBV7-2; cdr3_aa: CASSLERPRGWDNEQFF; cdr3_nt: TGTGCCAGCAGCTTAGAACGGCCCAGGGGCTGGGACAATGAGCAGTTCTTC
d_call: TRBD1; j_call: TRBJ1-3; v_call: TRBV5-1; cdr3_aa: CASSTTGAGNTIYF; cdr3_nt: TGCGCCAGCAGCACGACAGGGGCTGGAAACACCATATATTTT
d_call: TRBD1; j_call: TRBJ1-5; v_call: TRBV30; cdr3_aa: CAWSTGQGTRGNQPQHF; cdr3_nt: TGTGCCTGGAGTACGGGACAGGGGACGAGAGGCAATCAGCCCCAGCATTTT
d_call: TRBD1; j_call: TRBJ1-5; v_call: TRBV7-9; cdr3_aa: CASSFQTGMSNQPQHF; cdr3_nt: TGTGCCAGCAGCTTCCAGACAGGGATGAGCAATCAGCCCCAGCATTTT
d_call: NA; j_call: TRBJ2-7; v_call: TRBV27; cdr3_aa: CASSPTPRGDEQYF; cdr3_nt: TGTGCCAGCAGTCCGACTCCCCGGGGAGACGAGCAGTACTTC
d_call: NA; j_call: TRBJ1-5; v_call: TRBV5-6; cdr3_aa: CASSYGTHGQPQHF; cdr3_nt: TGTGCCAGCAGTTACGGGACTCACGGACAGCCCCAGCATTTT
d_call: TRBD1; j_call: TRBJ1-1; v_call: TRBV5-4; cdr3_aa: CASLPGQGTEAFF; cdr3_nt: TGTGCCAGTCTTCCGGGACAGGGCACTGAAGCTTTCTTT
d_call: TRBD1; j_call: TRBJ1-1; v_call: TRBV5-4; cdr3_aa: CASRGTGGAGTEAFF; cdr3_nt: TGTGCCAGCAGGGGGACAGGGGGCGCGGGCACTGAAGCTTTCTTT
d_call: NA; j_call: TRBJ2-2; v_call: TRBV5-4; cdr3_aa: CASSLRWGDEELFF; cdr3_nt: TGTGCCAGCAGCTTGCGGTGGGGAGACGAGGAGCTGTTTTTT
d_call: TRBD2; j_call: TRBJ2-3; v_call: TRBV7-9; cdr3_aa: CASQAGGPGDTQYF; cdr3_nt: TGTGCCAGCCAAGCGGGGGGCCCCGGAGATACGCAGTATTTT
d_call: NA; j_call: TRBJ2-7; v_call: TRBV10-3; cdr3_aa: CAIRLGGVNYEQYF; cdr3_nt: TGTGCCATCAGATTAGGAGGGGTCAACTACGAGCAGTACTTC
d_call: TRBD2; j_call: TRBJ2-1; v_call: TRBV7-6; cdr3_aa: CASSLAPSGGVQFF; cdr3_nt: TGTGCCAGCAGCTTAGCCCCTAGCGGGGGGGTACAGTTCTTC
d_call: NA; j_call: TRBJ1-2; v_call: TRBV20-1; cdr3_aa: CSARRQDGYTF; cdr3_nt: TGCAGTGCCCGCAGGCAGGATGGCTACACCTTC
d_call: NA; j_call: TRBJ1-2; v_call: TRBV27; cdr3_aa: CASSLYSTSRGYTF; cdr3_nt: TGTGCCAGCAGTTTATACTCAACTAGTCGGGGCTACACCTTC
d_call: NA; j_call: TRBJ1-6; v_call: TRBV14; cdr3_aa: CASSQDRINSPLHF; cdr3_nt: TGTGCCAGCAGCCAAGATAGAATTAATTCACCCCTCCACTTT
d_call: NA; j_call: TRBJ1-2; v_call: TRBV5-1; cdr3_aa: CASSLSRRDGYTF; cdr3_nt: TGCGCCAGCAGCTTGTCCAGGCGGGATGGCTACACCTTC
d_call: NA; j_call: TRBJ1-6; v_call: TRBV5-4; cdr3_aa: CASSLWGHNNSPLHF; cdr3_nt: TGTGCCAGCAGCTTATGGGGACACAATAATTCACCCCTCCACTTT
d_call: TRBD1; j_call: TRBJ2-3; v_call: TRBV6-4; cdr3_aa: CASSPGVQGADTQYF; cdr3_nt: TGTGCCAGCAGTCCTGGGGTACAGGGGGCAGATACGCAGTATTTT
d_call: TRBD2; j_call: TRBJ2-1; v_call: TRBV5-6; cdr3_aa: CASSLGLAGGPYYNEQFF; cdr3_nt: TGTGCCAGCAGCTTGGGTCTAGCGGGGGGGCCGTACTACAATGAGCAGTTCTTC
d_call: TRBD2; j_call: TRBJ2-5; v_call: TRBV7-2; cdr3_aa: CASSQLAGGRETQYF; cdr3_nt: TGTGCCAGCTCCCAACTAGCGGGGGGAAGAGAGACCCAGTACTTC
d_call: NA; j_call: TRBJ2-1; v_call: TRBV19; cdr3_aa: CASSLTRAGIYNEQFF; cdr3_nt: TGTGCCAGTAGTCTCACCCGGGCAGGGATCTACAATGAGCAGTTCTTC
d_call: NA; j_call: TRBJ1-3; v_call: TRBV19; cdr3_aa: CASNLRGNTIYF; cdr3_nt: TGTGCCAGTAATTTGCGGGGAAACACCATATATTTT
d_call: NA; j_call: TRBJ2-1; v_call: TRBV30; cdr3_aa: CAWSVRLRDEQFF; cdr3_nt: TGTGCCTGGAGTGTCCGTCTGCGGGATGAGCAGTTCTTC
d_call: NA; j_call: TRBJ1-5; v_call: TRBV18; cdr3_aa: CASSPLESNQPQHF; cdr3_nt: TGTGCCAGCTCACCACTTGAGAGCAATCAGCCCCAGCATTTT
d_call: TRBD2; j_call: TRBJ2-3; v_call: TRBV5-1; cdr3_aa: CASSRLAGGNADTQYF; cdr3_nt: TGCGCCAGCAGCAGACTAGCGGGGGGTAACGCAGATACGCAGTATTTT
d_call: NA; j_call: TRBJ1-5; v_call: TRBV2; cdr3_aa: CASRTENQPQHF; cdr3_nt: TGTGCCAGCAGGACAGAGAATCAGCCCCAGCATTTT
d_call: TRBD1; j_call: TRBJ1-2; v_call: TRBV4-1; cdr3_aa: CASSLRVEGQTNYGYTF; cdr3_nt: TGCGCCAGCAGCCTCCGGGTTGAGGGACAGACTAACTATGGCTACACCTTC
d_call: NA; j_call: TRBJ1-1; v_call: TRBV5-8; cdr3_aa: CASSNWNTEAFF; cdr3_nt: TGTGCCAGCAGCAACTGGAACACTGAAGCTTTCTTT
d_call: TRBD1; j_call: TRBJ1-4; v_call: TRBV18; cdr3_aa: CASSPTTGTGNRKLFF; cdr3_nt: TGTGCCAGCTCACCGACGACCGGGACAGGGAATCGGAAACTGTTTTTT
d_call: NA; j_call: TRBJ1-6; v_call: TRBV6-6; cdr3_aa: CASKPGENNSPLHF; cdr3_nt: TGTGCCAGCAAACCGGGGGAGAACAATTCACCCCTCCACTTT